This TCR beta chain was documented in a study of T cell responses to AZD1222 COVID-19 vaccine (dated by TCRdb to about 2021). Study-level background: A total of more than 230 trial participants underwent TCR sequencing, of whom roughly 210 had received two doses of AZD1222 and some 26 had received two doses of the MenACWY control vaccine. Enrollment into the trials was organized by age into subgroups of 18-55, 56-69 and 70-plus years, and those subgroups contained roughly 140, 27 and 60 TCR-sequenced participants, respectively.

The label giving this sample's time point can be read as: about 28 days (+/-7) after the second vaccine dose. Because spike-specific TCR depth and breadth did not differ between the two schedules, AZD1222 recipients who got a second dose at roughly 4 weeks were pooled with those who got a second dose at roughly 12 weeks. The vaccinee samples were drawn from two UK trials, COV001 and COV002, one of which was a single-blind randomized controlled phase 2/3 trial testing AZD1222 (ChAdOx1 nCoV-19) in healthy adults. For TCRbeta chain sequencing, PBMC samples from trial participants were taken at day 0 and at day 28 after the second dose. The CDR3 regions of human TCRbeta chains were analyzed by immunosequencing. The authors' pipeline ran thus. Repertoire TCRs were checked for matches against a reference library of SARS-CoV-2-specific TCRs that had been generated using the MIRA antigen-specificity platform. Breadth was defined as the fraction of unique TCRs that were SARS-CoV-2-associated, and depth was defined as the fraction of total T cells that were SARS-CoV-2-associated. Using the MIRA data, each spike-specific TCR was assigned both to the spike region to which the TCR was reactive and to a CD4 or CD8 class. Log10-transformed breadth and depth values were compared by one-way ANOVA with Sidak's multiple comparisons tests. TCRdb retrieved this table from immuneACCESS and kept in-frame rearrangements only. Not all clones are present; in checked studies, unresolved V genes account for under half, and no reason is known for the remainder. The V and J calls and clone size were taken over from that table, and D and trimming were inferred from the DNA. This sample is represented by roughly 99,000 clones; about 90% of them were singletons. The top ten hold 8% to 10% of the sample.

As for this clone: The antigen it recognizes is unknown. No much larger clone is present one base from it, and per-base qualities are unavailable.

The CDR3 sequence holds 16 residues, the cysteine and phenylalanine included. Only the CDR3 DNA is retained, 48 bases long and in frame from the first base. Trimmed from V: 5 bases; trimmed from J: 3 bases; junction bases lacking a gene match: 9. Taken from the germline V gene, the CDR1 and CDR2 loops are MRHNA and SNTAGT. Here is what the overall study found, with its caveats: After two AZD1222 doses, spike-specific TCR breadth and depth were significantly higher than at day 0 and than in MenACWY recipients. Participants were mostly white British and included more females than males, and it was suggested by the authors that clonal diversity may have been underestimated. The 56-69-year group was small, and its depth increase did not reach significance, likely because of low power. Conclusions about previously exposed vaccinees are limited, since just 5 or 6 AZD1222 recipients were seropositive for SARS-CoV-2 at baseline. The vaccine-associated CD4 TCRs covered the entire spike protein, and the dominant responses fell in regions 160-218 and 743-854. Nearly half of unique spike-specific TCRs reportedly recognized epitopes outside regions mutated in the B.1.351 and B.1.1.7 variants. Because no samples from the day 14 peak response were available, repertoires could be characterized only after the peak T cell response.

Here the sequenced sample was peripheral blood, taken 28 days after the second AZD1222 dose. The sequence is built from TRBV6-4 and TRBJ2-3, and TRBD2 matches 9 of the central bases. The TCR comes from an adult who received the AZD1222 COVID-19 vaccine. The nucleotides are TGTGCCAGCAGTAAACGCCCTAGCGGGGCTACAGATACGCAGTATTTT. This gives the protein CASSKRPSGATDTQYF.